The 14 T cell receptor beta chains below come from one sample, sequenced in a study of T cells in Graves' hyperthyroidism and ophthalmopathy. The investigators amplified TCR beta CDR3 regions from RNA transcripts. The study used the HTBI primer set for a first-round RT-PCR of the TCR CDR3. TCRdb redid the calling of the multiplex PCR reads with MiXCR, one entry per CDR3 protein. The sample contains hundreds of thousands of distinct CDR3 sequences, 16% of which appear only once. The sample was blood. The receptors here all came from a woman aged 18-30 years with Graves' hyperthyroidism.

The gene calls are TRBV5-1 and TRBJ1-1; D might be TRBD1 (6 bases). The CDR3 covers 16 residues. The germline V gene has CDR1 SGHRS and CDR2 YFSETQ. The V and J ends lost 4 bases and 5 bases respectively, with 21 bases between them. CDR3 bases: TGCGCCAGCAGCCGGGGGACACCCCGCCCGGGAACTGAAGCTTTCTTT. It specifies CASSRGTPRPGTEAFF.

This clonotype was detected a few times. This rearrangement joins TRBV18 to TRBJ1-1; no definite D call. This CDR3 spans 14 amino acids. V was shortened by 1 base and J by 1 base, with 7 bases between the two germline ends. Germline CDR1 and CDR2: KGHSH and LQKENI. CDR3 in amino acids: CASSPLIGNTEAFF. For the CDR3, the DNA is TGTGCCAGCTCACCACTCATAGGGAACACTGAAGCTTTCTTT.

In the case of this clonotype: Given a much more abundant clone one base away, this may be a read error. The chain links TRBV6-9 to TRBJ2-7, with a weak D call TRBD2 (6 bases). Germline V CDR1 and CDR2: MNHGY, SVAAGI. There are 15 residues in the CDR3. CDR3 loop: CASSESGVPSYEQYF. Here the CDR3 DNA reads TGCGCCAGCAGTGAATCGGGGGTCCCCTCCTACGAGCAGTACTTC.

This clonotype showed up many times. This sequence joins TRBV28 and TRBJ1-2; the D is unclear. CDR1 is MDHEN and CDR2 is SYDVKM in the germline V gene. CDR3 length: 12 residues. V was cut by 0 bases and J by 7 bases, with 6 bases left in between. The CDR3 DNA follows: TGTGCCAGCAGTTTATGGGGGTTTGGCTACACCTTC. Residues: CASSLWGFGYTF.

In its sample, this clonotype was seen a few times. The chain joins TRBV29-1 to TRBJ2-5; D unresolved. Per the germline V gene, CDR1 is SQVTM and CDR2 is ANQGSEA. This CDR3 region has 15 residues. Trimming removed 0 bases at V and 1 base at J, with 12 bases between. The CDR3 coding sequence is TGCAGCGTTGAAGATCCAGAGGAACTCCAAGAGACCCAGTACTTC. Residues: CSVEDPEELQETQYF. Filled out from reference TRBV29-1 and TRBJ2-5, the complete variable domain reads SAVISQKPSRDICQRGTSLTIQCQVDSQVTMMFWYRQQPGQSLTLIATANQGSEATYESGFVIDKFPISRPNLTFSTLTVSNMSPEDSSIYLCSVEDPEELQETQYFGPGTRLLVL.

V is TRBV19 and J is TRBJ1-6, with D possibly being TRBD1 (6 bases). This CDR3 region has 16 residues. The germline V gene has CDR1 LNHDA and CDR2 SQIVND (reference sequence). V was trimmed by 4 bases and J by 0 bases, leaving 10 bases between them. CDR3 coding DNA: TGTGCCAGTAGTAATACAGGGAGCTCCTATAATTCACCCCTCCACTTT. Translated, it gives CASSNTGSSYNSPLHF. Filled out from reference TRBV19 and TRBJ1-6, the complete variable domain reads DGGITQSPKYLFRKEGQNVTLSCEQNLNHDAMYWYRQDPGQGLRLIYYSQIVNDFQKGDIAEGYSVSREKKESFPLTVTSAQKNPTAFYLCASSNTGSSYNSPLHFGNGTRLTVT.

Ten or more counts support this clonotype. J is TRBJ2-7 and V is TRBV28; D remains unclear. Between the trimmed V and J ends, which lost 4 bases and 5 bases, there was a span of 15 bases. The germline gives CDR1 MDHEN, CDR2 SYDVKM. The CDR3 runs to 14 residues. CDR3 sequence: CASSSRDMAHEQYF. The DNA of the CDR3 is TGTGCCAGCAGTTCCCGAGACATGGCTCACGAGCAGTACTTC.

The chain recombines TRBV2 with TRBJ2-7; D gene unclear. The CDR3 length is 15 residues. Germline V gene lookup returns CDR1 SNHLY and CDR2 FYNNEI. Trimming shortened V by 2 bases and J by 3 bases, and 14 bases separated the two germline ends. CDR3 residues: CASSEMGWISYEQYF. CDR3 bases: TGTGCCAGCAGTGAAATGGGGTGGATCAGCTACGAGCAGTACTTC.

This clonotype was observed at least ten times. The chain employs TRBV20-1 and TRBJ1-1; D possibly corresponds to TRBD1 (5 bases). This CDR3 spans 11 amino acids. The germline CDR1 and CDR2 sequences are DFQATT and SNEGSKA (reference sequence). Trimming took 3 bases from V and 8 from J, leaving 10 bases between them. The CDR3 sequence: CSASPRAEAFF. In DNA, the CDR3 is TGCAGTGCTAGCCCCAGGGCGGAAGCTTTCTTT.

This clonotype was seen a handful of times. J is TRBJ1-4 and V is TRBV6-1, with TRBD1 as a possible D gene (6 bases). V lost 3 bases to trimming and J lost 7 bases, with 21 bases between them. Germline values: CDR1 MNHNS, CDR2 SASEGT. The CDR3 sequence is 17 residues long. This chain's CDR3 is CASSEVKWHREGEKLFF. CDR3 bases: TGTGCCAGCAGTGAGGTGAAATGGCACAGGGAGGGTGAAAAACTGTTTTTT.

This sequence joins TRBV9 and TRBJ2-7; D is perhaps TRBD2 (6 bases). V was shortened by 0 bases and J by 2 bases, with 15 bases between the two germline ends. Germline CDR1 and CDR2: SGDLS and YYNGEE. The CDR3 runs 16 residues. CDR3 residues: CASSVGGEVPTYEQYF. The CDR3 DNA reads as TGTGCCAGCAGCGTAGGGGGGGAAGTTCCAACCTACGAGCAGTACTTC. The full variable domain, rest sourced from reference TRBV9 and TRBJ2-7, is DSGVTQTPKHLITATGQRVTLRCSPRSGDLSVYWYQQSLDQGLQFLIQYYNGEERAKGNILERFSAQQFPDLHSELNLSSLELGDSALYFCASSVGGEVPTYEQYFGPGTRLTVT.

This clonotype was counted at least ten times. V gene TRBV7-9 combines with J gene TRBJ2-1, with D possibly being TRBD2 (5 bases). This CDR3 contains 16 residues. Trimming shortened V by 1 base and J by 4 bases, and 14 bases separated the two germline ends. Germline values: CDR1 SEHNR, CDR2 FQNEAQ (reference sequence). Written as DNA, the CDR3 is TGTGCCAGCAGCTTAGGGCCTAGCCCCCCTTACAATGAGCAGTTCTTC. Translating it yields CASSLGPSPPYNEQFF.

The rearrangement uses TRBV19 and TRBJ2-3; 7 nucleotides agree with TRBD2. Germline V gene sequence: CDR1 LNHDA, CDR2 SQIVND (reference sequence). The CDR3 sequence is 16 residues long. V was pared by 4 bases and J by 3 bases, with 10 bases of the junction left unmatched. The CDR3 region has the DNA TGTGCCAGTAGTAGAAGACTAGCATCCGAGACAGATACGCAGTATTTT. This encodes CASSRRLASETDTQYF.

This clonotype occurred a few times. The chain carries TRBV15 and TRBJ1-5; no clear D gene. Per the germline V gene, CDR1 is LNHNV and CDR2 is YYDKDF (reference sequence). Trimming stripped 3 bases from V and 5 bases from J, with 8 bases between. The CDR3 extends over 13 amino acids. The CDR3 sequence is CATSSSWDQPQHF. Here the CDR3 DNA reads TGTGCCACCAGCAGTTCGTGGGATCAGCCCCAGCATTTT. The variable domain in full, with the rest retrieved from reference TRBV15 and TRBJ1-5, is DAMVIQNPRYQVTQFGKPVTLSCSQTLNHNVMYWYQQKSSQAPKLLFHYYDKDFNNEADTPDNFQSRRPNTSFCFLDIRSPGLGDTAMYLCATSSSWDQPQHFGDGTRLSIL.